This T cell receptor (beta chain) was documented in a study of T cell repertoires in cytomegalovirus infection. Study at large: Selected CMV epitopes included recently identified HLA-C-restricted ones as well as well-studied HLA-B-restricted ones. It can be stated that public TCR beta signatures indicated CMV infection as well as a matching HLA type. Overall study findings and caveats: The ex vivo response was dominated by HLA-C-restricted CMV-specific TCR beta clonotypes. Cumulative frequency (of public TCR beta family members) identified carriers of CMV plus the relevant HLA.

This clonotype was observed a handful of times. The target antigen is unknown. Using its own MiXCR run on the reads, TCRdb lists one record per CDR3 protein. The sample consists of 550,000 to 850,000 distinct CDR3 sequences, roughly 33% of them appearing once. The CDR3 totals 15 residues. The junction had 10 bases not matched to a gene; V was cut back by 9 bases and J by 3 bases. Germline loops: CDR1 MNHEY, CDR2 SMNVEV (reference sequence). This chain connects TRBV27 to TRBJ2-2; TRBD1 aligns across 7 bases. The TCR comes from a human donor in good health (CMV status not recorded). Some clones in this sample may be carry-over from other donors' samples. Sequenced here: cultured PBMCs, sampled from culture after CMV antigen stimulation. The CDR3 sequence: CASPPPGQHTGELFF. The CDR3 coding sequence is TGTGCCAGTCCGCCCCCGGGACAGCACACCGGGGAGCTGTTTTTT.